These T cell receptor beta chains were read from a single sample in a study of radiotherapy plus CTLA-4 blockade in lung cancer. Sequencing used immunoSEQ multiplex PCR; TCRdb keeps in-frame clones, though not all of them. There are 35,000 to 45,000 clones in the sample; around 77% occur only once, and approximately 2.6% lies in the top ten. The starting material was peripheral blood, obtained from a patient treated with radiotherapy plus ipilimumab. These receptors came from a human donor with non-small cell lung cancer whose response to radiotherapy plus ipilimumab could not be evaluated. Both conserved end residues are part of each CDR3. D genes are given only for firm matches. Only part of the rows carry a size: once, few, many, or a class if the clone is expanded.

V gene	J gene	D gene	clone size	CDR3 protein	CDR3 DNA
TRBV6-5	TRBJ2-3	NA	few	CASSYSVGAEPDTQYF	TGTGCCAGCAGTTACTCGGTAGGGGCTGAGCCAGATACGCAGTATTTT
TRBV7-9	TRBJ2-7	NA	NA	CASSGPGSAGPFEQYF	TGTGCCAGCAGCGGTCCCGGGTCTGCGGGACCTTTTGAGCAGTACTTC
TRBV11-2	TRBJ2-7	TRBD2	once	CASSSLGGGRTYEQYF	TGTGCCAGCAGCTCCCTCGGGGGCGGGAGGACCTACGAGCAGTACTTC
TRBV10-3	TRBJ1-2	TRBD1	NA	CAISTGTGRDYGYTF	TGTGCCATCAGTACAGGGACAGGGAGGGACTATGGCTACACCTTC
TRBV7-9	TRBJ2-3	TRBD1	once	CASSSRTGAVDTQYF	TGTGCCAGCAGCTCTCGGACAGGGGCGGTAGATACGCAGTATTTT
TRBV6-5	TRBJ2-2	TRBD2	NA	CASRLAGDTGELFF	TGTGCCAGCAGGCTAGCGGGAGACACCGGGGAGCTGTTTTTT
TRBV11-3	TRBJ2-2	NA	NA	CASSPGGANTGELFF	TGTGCCAGCAGCCCTGGAGGGGCAAACACCGGGGAGCTGTTTTTT
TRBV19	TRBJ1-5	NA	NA	CASSIGAGGGNQPQHF	TGTGCCAGTAGTATAGGTGCCGGGGGGGGGAATCAGCCCCAGCATTTT
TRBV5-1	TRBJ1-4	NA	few	CASSFQGSEEKLFF	TGCGCCAGCAGCTTTCAGGGATCGGAGGAAAAACTGTTTTTT
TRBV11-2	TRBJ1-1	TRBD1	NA	CASSFFQGDTEAFF	TGTGCCAGCAGCTTTTTCCAGGGGGACACTGAAGCTTTCTTT
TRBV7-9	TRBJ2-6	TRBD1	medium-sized	CASRYVGQGSRSGANVLTF	TGTGCCAGCAGATACGTTGGACAGGGTTCCCGCTCTGGGGCCAACGTCCTGACTTTC
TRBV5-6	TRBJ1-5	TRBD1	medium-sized	CASNSATGSDQPQHF	TGTGCCAGCAACTCCGCGACAGGGAGCGATCAGCCCCAGCATTTT
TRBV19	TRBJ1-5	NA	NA	CASSPRGGQPQHF	TGTGCCAGTAGTCCCAGGGGTGGCCAGCCCCAGCATTTT
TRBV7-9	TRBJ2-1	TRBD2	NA	CASSVRTSGNNEQFF	TGTGCCAGCAGCGTGAGGACTAGCGGAAACAATGAGCAGTTCTTC
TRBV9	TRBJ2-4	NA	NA	CASSETGIDGIENIQYF	TGTGCCAGCAGCGAAACAGGGATTGATGGTATCGAAAACATTCAGTACTTC
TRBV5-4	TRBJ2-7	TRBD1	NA	CASSSTGSYEQYF	TGTGCCAGCAGCTCGACAGGGTCCTACGAGCAGTACTTC
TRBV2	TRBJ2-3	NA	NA	CASSFFSGDTQYF	TGTGCCAGCTCCTTCTTTTCGGGAGATACGCAGTATTTT
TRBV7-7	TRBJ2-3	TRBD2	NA	CASSPWAGGDRTDTQYF	TGTGCCAGCAGCCCCTGGGCGGGGGGCGACCGCACAGATACGCAGTATTTT
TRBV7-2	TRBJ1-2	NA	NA	CASSSNQENGYTF	TGTGCCAGCAGCTCAAATCAGGAAAATGGCTACACCTTC
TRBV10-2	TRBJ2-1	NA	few	CASSDGGFPSYNEQFF	TGCGCCAGCAGTGATGGGGGCTTCCCCTCCTACAATGAGCAGTTCTTC
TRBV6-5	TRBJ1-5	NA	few	CASSHADQPQHF	TGTGCCAGCAGCCACGCGGATCAGCCCCAGCATTTT
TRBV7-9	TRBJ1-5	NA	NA	CASSLEGSGQPQHF	TGTGCCAGCAGCTTAGAGGGGTCTGGGCAGCCCCAGCATTTT